This T cell receptor (beta chain) stems from a study of CD8+ T cells in alopecia areata. This clone was counted only a few times. In alopecia areata patients, both lesional scalp punch biopsies and peripheral blood were collected. RNA extraction was followed by reverse transcription into cDNA, which acted as the sequencing template. Here immunoSEQ multiplex PCR was the method, and the copy in TCRdb shows in-frame clones only, minus some. Of around 130,000 clones listed, roughly three fifths are singletons. The CDR3 sequence is 15 residues long. V lost 4 bases and J lost 0, with 13 bases in between. Germline V gene lookup returns CDR1 SGHRS and CDR2 YFSETQ.

The TCR sequence derives from a human donor with alopecia areata. Source: CD4+ T cells sorted from blood, taken at week 0. The chain links TRBV5-1 to TRBJ1-1, with D hard to call. The CDR3, as DNA: TGCGCCAGCAGCCCGCTAGGAAGGATGAACACTGAAGCTTTCTTT. The encoded protein is CASSPLGRMNTEAFF.